This paragraph reports one T cell receptor (beta chain). The antigen is undetermined. Germline lookup yields CDR1 SQVTM and CDR2 ANQGSEA. CDR3 length: 15 amino acids. J was trimmed by 0 bases and V by 6 bases; bases with no gene match: 10. Treatment of patients with chemo-refractory metastatic non-small-cell lung cancer consisted of focal radiation plus CTLA-4 blockade with ipilimumab. The method was immunoSEQ multiplex PCR; TCRdb's version includes in-frame clones alone and lacks a portion of them. The table shows more than 80,000 clones, with approximately 87% occurring only once. The source of the sample is a study of radiotherapy plus CTLA-4 blockade in lung cancer. About the research overall: Objective responses were recorded in 15% to 20% of patients, with disease control recorded in 25% to 40%.

Study results and caveats: Early blood T cell clone changes and increased post-radiation serum interferon-beta were reportedly the strongest response predictors. Expansion in blood of tumor-derived TCR clones was seen after radiotherapy plus ipilimumab.

This receptor was identified in a human donor with non-small cell lung cancer that progressed on radiotherapy plus ipilimumab. Some clones in this sample may be carry-over from other donors' samples. This chain uses TRBV29-1 with TRBJ1-1; 7 nucleotides match TRBD1. Sequenced material: peripheral blood, taken from a patient treated with radiotherapy plus ipilimumab. CDR3 sequence (DNA): TGCAGCGTATATGGGACAGCCCCCATGAACACTGAAGCTTTCTTT. Protein product: CSVYGTAPMNTEAFF.